The table lists the clone carrying this T cell receptor (beta chain) with a count of one. The data were produced by immunoSEQ multiplex PCR, yet TCRdb's version contains in-frame clones alone and is incomplete. The data contain some 330,000 clones, 90% of them singletons. These data are taken from a study of Ad26.COV2.S vaccination and SARS-CoV-2 variants. V was shortened by 5 bases and J by 5 bases, with 21 bases between the two germline ends. Germline loops: CDR1 MNHEY, CDR2 SVGEGT. CDR3 length: 16 residues. Regarding treatment: 19 received Ad26.COV2.S at low or high dose, single or two shots; five or six received placebo; per-sample allocation not given. Day 63 following the first vaccine or placebo injection was when the samples were taken.

This receptor was taken from a person aged 18 to 65 who received the Ad26.COV2.S COVID-19 vaccine or a placebo. This sequence joins TRBV6-2 or TRBV6-3 and TRBJ2-5; D tentatively fits TRBD1 or TRBD2 (5 bases each). The sequenced sample was peripheral blood, obtained in a trial of Ad26.COV2.S vaccine versus placebo. CDR3 nucleotides: TGTGCCAGCAGTCCAGGGACCACCCCGAAGGTCGAGACCCAGTACTTC. Its protein is CASSPGTTPKVETQYF.